The rows below give T cell receptor beta chains drawn from one sample of a study of cytomegalovirus exposure and HLA in healthy donors. Only in-frame clones appear in the TCRdb table, and some are missing; sequencing was by immunoSEQ multiplex PCR. The sample records roughly 160,000 clones, roughly 67% being singletons. Sequencing used PBMCs. These receptor sequences come from a young woman in good health and CMV-seropositive. Each CDR3 is given with its conserved first and last residue. The order of the fields is J gene, D gene, V gene, clone size, CDR3 protein, CDR3 DNA. A D gene is named only where the DNA matches it firmly. Clone size is given for some rows only: seen once, a few or many times, or a class if the clone is expanded.

>TRBJ2-7|-|TRBV27|-
CASSKTGNSYEQYF
TGTGCCAGCAGCAAGACAGGTAACTCCTACGAGCAGTACTTC
>TRBJ2-5|-|TRBV19|-
CASSRADQETQYF
TGTGCCAGTAGTCGAGCGGATCAAGAGACCCAGTACTTC
>TRBJ2-1|-|TRBV4-2|few
CASSQPQGAEQFF
TGTGCCAGCAGCCAACCCCAAGGGGCTGAGCAGTTCTTC
>TRBJ1-1|-|TRBV7-9|-
CASSMTQNTEAFF
TGTGCCAGCAGCATGACACAGAACACTGAAGCTTTCTTT
>TRBJ2-3|TRBD1|TRBV19|-
CASSRSGQGSTDTQYF
TGTGCCAGTAGCCGATCCGGACAGGGAAGCACAGATACGCAGTATTTT
>TRBJ1-2|-|TRBV30|once
CAWSYDYGYTF
TGTGCCTGGAGTTATGACTATGGCTACACCTTC
>TRBJ2-3|-|TRBV5-1|few
CASRPWGGSDTQYF
TGCGCCAGCAGGCCCTGGGGGGGCTCAGATACGCAGTATTTT
>TRBJ2-7|-|TRBV7-3|-
CASSEARVDSYEQYF
TGTGCCAGCAGCGAGGCTCGGGTCGACTCCTACGAGCAGTACTTC
>TRBJ1-2|-|TRBV30|-
CASTTQRNYGYTF
TGTGCCTCTACTACCCAGAGGAACTATGGCTACACCTTC
>TRBJ2-1|-|TRBV4-3|-
CASSQEQFSGSSEQFF
TGCGCCAGCAGCCAAGAACAATTCTCCGGGTCTAGCGAGCAGTTCTTC
>TRBJ2-5|-|TRBV7-9|once
CASSLVLYRSQETQYF
TGTGCCAGCAGCTTAGTACTATATCGGTCTCAAGAGACCCAGTACTTC
>TRBJ2-7|TRBD1|TRBV9|-
CASSTGTGLYEQYF
TGTGCCAGCAGCACCGGGACAGGGCTCTACGAGCAGTACTTC
>TRBJ2-1|TRBD1|TRBV19|-
CASSFRDSSNEQFF
TGTGCCAGTAGTTTCCGGGACAGCTCCAATGAGCAGTTCTTC
>TRBJ2-3|-|TRBV5-6|-
CASSPGGQRTDTQYF
TGTGCCAGCAGCCCTGGAGGACAGCGCACAGATACGCAGTATTTT
>TRBJ2-7|-|TRBV2|-
CASSEALQLDEQYF
TGTGCCAGCAGTGAAGCGCTACAGCTGGACGAGCAGTACTTC
>TRBJ2-7|-|TRBV6-1|-
CAIHRQPYPYEQYF
TGTGCCATCCACCGACAGCCGTATCCCTACGAGCAGTACTTC
>TRBJ2-3|-|TRBV7-3|few
CASSGGRTDTQYF
TGTGCCAGCAGCGGGGGCCGCACAGATACGCAGTATTTT
>TRBJ1-1|-|TRBV5-6|few
CASSSPSGQAFF
TGTGCCAGCAGCTCCCCTTCAGGGCAAGCTTTCTTT
>TRBJ2-7|-|TRBV7-7|-
CASSLGLLYEQYF
TGTGCTAGCAGCTTAGGTCTTCTCTACGAGCAGTACTTC
>TRBJ2-7|TRBD2|TRBV7-6|few
CASSEGAFSGGQGRAYEQYF
TGTGCCAGCAGCGAAGGGGCGTTTAGCGGGGGGCAAGGTCGCGCCTACGAGCAGTACTTC
>TRBJ1-5|-|TRBV9|-
CASSVSSSGNQPQHF
TGTGCCAGCAGCGTATCGTCTTCTGGCAATCAGCCCCAGCATTTT
>TRBJ1-2|-|TRBV19|-
CASTRANYGYTF
TGTGCCAGTACCAGGGCTAACTATGGCTACACCTTC
>TRBJ1-3|-|TRBV28|-
CASSLGGRSGNTIYF
TGTGCCAGCAGTTTGGGGGGGCGTTCTGGAAACACCATATATTTT
>TRBJ2-1|TRBD2|TRBV7-2|-
CASSLRAGGVEQFF
TGTGCCAGCAGCTTAAGAGCGGGGGGGGTTGAGCAGTTCTTC
>TRBJ1-3|TRBD1|TRBV11-2|-
CASKLQGAHAGNTIYF
TGTGCCAGCAAGTTACAGGGGGCGCATGCGGGAAACACCATATATTTT
>TRBJ1-1|-|TRBV29-1|-
CSVVPTNTEAFF
TGCAGCGTTGTCCCTACTAACACTGAAGCTTTCTTT
>TRBJ2-7|-|TRBV28|-
CATMGGPGYEQYF
TGTGCCACCATGGGGGGGCCAGGGTACGAGCAGTACTTC
>TRBJ2-1|-|TRBV5-1|-
CASSLRSYNEQFF
TGCGCCAGCAGCTTGCGTTCCTACAATGAGCAGTTCTTC
>TRBJ1-5|-|TRBV28|-
CASRKDTGKRGDQPQHF
TGTGCCAGCAGGAAAGATACAGGGAAACGAGGGGATCAGCCCCAGCATTTT
>TRBJ1-1|TRBD1|TRBV2|-
CASRGDRGRPVASNTEAFF
TGTGCCAGCAGGGGGGACAGGGGGCGCCCGGTTGCGTCGAACACTGAAGCTTTCTTT
>TRBJ2-6|-|TRBV19|many
CASSINGGSGANVLTF
TGTGCCAGTAGTATTAATGGCGGCTCTGGGGCCAACGTCCTGACTTTC
>TRBJ2-7|TRBD1|TRBV18|-
CASSLGTGSSYEQYF
TGTGCCAGCTCACTTGGGACAGGGTCTTCCTACGAGCAGTACTTC
>TRBJ2-1|-|TRBV7-9|-
CASNELVNEQFF
TGTGCCAGCAACGAACTAGTCAATGAGCAGTTCTTC
>TRBJ2-3|-|TRBV7-2|-
CASSLRMDSDTQYF
TGTGCCAGCAGCTTGAGAATGGACAGTGATACGCAGTATTTT
>TRBJ1-2|TRBD1|TRBV27|-
CASSAAGGGNGYTF
TGTGCCAGCAGTGCCGCAGGGGGCGGAAATGGCTACACCTTC
>TRBJ2-2|-|TRBV28|-
CASSFLGAGLSFAGELFF
TGTGCCAGCAGTTTTCTGGGGGCTGGGTTGAGCTTCGCCGGGGAGCTGTTTTTT
>TRBJ1-1|-|TRBV4-2|few
CASSLKIGGLNTEAFF
TGTGCCAGCAGCCTAAAAATCGGGGGGCTGAACACTGAAGCTTTCTTT
>TRBJ1-1|TRBD1|TRBV4-1|-
CASSQRTGGDTEAFF
TGCGCCAGCAGCCAAAGAACAGGGGGCGACACTGAAGCTTTCTTT
>TRBJ2-5|-|TRBV18|once
CASSPPAGQETQYF
TGTGCCAGCTCACCACCCGCCGGCCAAGAGACCCAGTACTTC
>TRBJ2-2|TRBD1|TRBV30|-
CAWSYSSAGGGELFF
TGTGCCTGGAGTTACTCTTCGGCAGGGGGCGGGGAGCTGTTTTTT
>TRBJ2-7|TRBD2|TRBV4-1|few
CASSHSGGPYEQYF
TGCGCCAGCAGCCATTCGGGGGGGCCCTACGAGCAGTACTTC
>TRBJ1-1|TRBD1|TRBV9|few
CASTETGQTEAFF
TGTGCCAGCACCGAGACAGGGCAAACTGAAGCTTTCTTT
>TRBJ2-1|TRBD2|TRBV25-1|once
CASSEQLAGGLVNEQFF
TGTGCCAGCAGTGAACAGCTAGCGGGGGGGCTGGTCAATGAGCAGTTCTTC
>TRBJ2-4|-|TRBV4-3|-
CASSQLTDPKNIQYF
TGCGCCAGCAGCCAACTAACAGATCCCAAAAACATTCAGTACTTC
>TRBJ1-6|-|TRBV25-1|few
CASSDDSSYNSPLHF
TGTGCCAGCAGTGACGATAGCTCCTATAATTCACCCCTCCACTTT
>TRBJ2-3|TRBD2|TRBV9|-
CASSAVGGSGDTQYF
TGTGCCAGCAGCGCCGTCGGGGGGTCCGGGGATACGCAGTATTTT
>TRBJ2-5|-|TRBV7-3|-
CASSPWGGAQETQYF
TGTGCCAGCAGCCCATGGGGGGGGGCCCAAGAGACCCAGTACTTC
>TRBJ1-1|TRBD1|TRBV18|-
CASSPGQGKGTEAFF
TGTGCCAGCTCACCCGGACAGGGAAAGGGCACTGAAGCTTTCTTT
>TRBJ2-7|TRBD2|TRBV10-3|-
CAISESRTSGGYEQYF
TGTGCCATCAGTGAGTCCCGTACTAGCGGGGGCTACGAGCAGTACTTC
>TRBJ2-3|TRBD2|TRBV7-9|-
CASSSGLAGGQTQYF
TGTGCCAGCAGCTCGGGACTAGCGGGGGGCCAGACGCAGTATTTT
>TRBJ2-7|TRBD2|TRBV9|few
CASSEGRGGQNEQYF
TGTGCCAGCAGCGAAGGGCGGGGGGGGCAAAACGAGCAGTACTTC
>TRBJ2-1|TRBD1|TRBV30|-
CACRDRGMNEQFF
TGTGCCTGCCGGGACAGGGGGATGAATGAGCAGTTCTTC
>TRBJ2-3|-|TRBV6-5|-
CASSYSTGVSTDTQYF
TGTGCCAGCAGTTACTCGACAGGAGTGAGCACAGATACGCAGTATTTT